The 27 T cell receptor beta chains below all came from one sample that was sequenced in a study of T cell responses to AZD1222 COVID-19 vaccine. Repertoires were generated with immunoSEQ multiplex PCR, while TCRdb's copy carries only in-frame clones and drops some. This table has more than 95,000 clones, 90% appearing once. Material: peripheral blood, obtained on day 0 of MenACWY control vaccination. The receptor source for this set is an adult in good health.

This chain uses TRBV21-1 with TRBJ1-5; TRBD1 was called by the table and not checked on the DNA. TRBV21-1 is tagged as a pseudogene. The CDR3 runs 15 residues. The CDR3 sequence is CASSKDHSYNQPQHF. In nucleotides, the CDR3 is TGTGCCAGCAGCAAAGATCACAGCTATAATCAGCCCCAGCATTTT.

The chain is built from TRBV5-1 and TRBJ1-1; possibly TRBD1 for D (5 bases). The CDR3 is made up of 14 amino acids. V lost 7 bases to trimming and J lost 3 bases, with 16 bases between them. Per the germline V gene, CDR1 is SGHRS and CDR2 is YFSETQ. The CDR3 DNA follows: TGCGCCAGCCAAATTGGTGGGGGAGACACTGAAGCTTTCTTT. Translation gives CASQIGGGDTEAFF.

This clone was observed once. The chain recombines TRBV7-6 with TRBJ2-3; 8 bases map to TRBD2. Germline V CDR1 and CDR2: SGHVS, FNYEAQ. V shed 4 bases, J shed 3 bases, and the junction held 3 bases outside the gene matches. The CDR3 has 14 amino acids. The CDR3 nucleotides read TGTGCCAGCAGCTCGAGCGGGGGAACAGATACGCAGTATTTT. It encodes CASSSSGGTDTQYF.

J is TRBJ1-1 and V is TRBV11-3, with 9 bases fitting TRBD1. The CDR3 runs 18 residues. V gave up 0 bases and J gave up 5 bases; unmatched junction bases: 13. CDR1 is SGHNT and CDR2 is YENEEA in the germline V gene. CDR3 in DNA: TGTGCCAGCAGCTTAGATTCCCGTCACAGGGGGCGGGGGACTGAAGCTTTCTTT. This sequence encodes CASSLDSRHRGRGTEAFF.

This clone has only one observation. V and J are TRBV15 and TRBJ1-6; D may be TRBD1 (6 bases). The CDR3 is 13 amino acids. V lost 3 bases to trimming and J lost 9 bases, with 9 bases between them. Germline V gives CDR1 LNHNV, CDR2 YYDKDF (reference sequence). CDR3 nucleotides: TGTGCCACCAGCAGGGACAGAAGTTCACCCCTCCACTTT. Amino acids: CATSRDRSSPLHF.

The chain employs TRBV29-1 and TRBJ1-2, with a tentative D call TRBD1 (6 bases). In germline, CDR1 is SQVTM, CDR2 ANQGSEA. The CDR3 is 18 amino acids. Trimming left V 5 bases short and J 0 bases short, with 25 bases between. The CDR3 DNA follows: TGCAGCGTTTCGGAAACAGGGCCTTCTCCAAATACTAACTATGGCTACACCTTC. It codes for CSVSETGPSPNTNYGYTF.

The J gene is TRBJ1-4, the V gene TRBV3-1 (or the pseudogene TRBV3-2); TRBD1 aligns across 8 bases. The CDR3 length is 14 residues. CDR1 and CDR2 (germline): LGHDT, YNNKEL (reference sequence). V lost 1 base, J lost 6 bases, and 1 base stayed unmatched. CDR3 bases: TGTGCCAGCAGCCAAGGGACAGGGTATGAAAAACTGTTTTTT. This sequence encodes CASSQGTGYEKLFF.

This chain uses TRBV7-9 with TRBJ2-2; 7 bases align to TRBD2. Looked up from germline, CDR1 is SEHNR and CDR2 is FQNEAQ (reference sequence). V shed 1 base and J 2 bases; nucleotides not matched to a gene: 10. The CDR3 runs 18 residues. The CDR3 region is CASSLVAGLAENTGELFF. Here the CDR3 DNA reads TGTGCCAGCAGCTTAGTGGCGGGGCTAGCGGAAAACACCGGGGAGCTGTTTTTT.

The chain links TRBV10-3 to TRBJ1-1; 7 bases match TRBD1. V shed 11 bases and J 6 bases; nucleotides not matched to a gene: 12. The germline V gene encodes CDR1 ENHRY and CDR2 SYGVKD. CDR3 length: 13 residues. The DNA for the CDR3 is TGTGCCGCCTCCGGGACAGAGGGTCCTGAAGCTTTCTTT. This encodes CAASGTEGPEAFF.

The gene calls are TRBV7-6 and TRBJ1-1; D is unclear. CDR3 length: 13 residues. Germline-derived CDR1 and CDR2 are SGHVS and FNYEAQ. Trimming took off 1 base at V and 4 bases at J, with 7 bases between the two ends. As DNA, the CDR3 is TGTGCCAGCAGCTTAGTAGGGAGCACTGAAGCTTTCTTT. This codes for CASSLVGSTEAFF.

This clone occurred a few times. The chain couples TRBV19 to TRBJ2-2; D possibly matches TRBD1 or TRBD2 (5 bases each). The CDR3 runs to 15 residues. Trimming removed 5 bases at V and 5 bases at J, with 15 bases between. Per germline, CDR1 LNHDA and CDR2 SQIVND (reference sequence). The CDR3 bases are TGTGCCAGTAGTGACGGGGCCGACGTAACCGGGGAGCTGTTTTTT. Protein sequence: CASSDGADVTGELFF.

The rearrangement joins TRBV13 to TRBJ2-1; perhaps TRBD2 as D (6 bases). The V end lost 0 bases, the J end lost 3 bases, and 9 bases lay between the germline ends. Germline values: CDR1 PRHDT, CDR2 FYEKMQ (reference sequence). The CDR3 loop spans 15 amino acids. The DNA of the CDR3 is TGTGCCAGCAGCTTAGGTGCGACTAGCTACAATGAGCAGTTCTTC. This translates into CASSLGATSYNEQFF.

This clone was recorded once. The chain combines TRBV6-1 with TRBJ2-7; 13 nucleotides align to TRBD2. Germline values: CDR1 MNHNS, CDR2 SASEGT. This CDR3 is 17 amino acids long. Losses at the gene ends were 4 bases for V and 3 bases for J; bases not matched to a gene: 9. In DNA, the CDR3 is TGTGCCAGCAGTGGGGGACTAGCGGGGTTGACAGGCTACGAGCAGTACTTC. This codes for CASSGGLAGLTGYEQYF.

This chain connects TRBV27 to TRBJ1-2; 8 bases align to TRBD1. The CDR3 length is 13 residues. The germline gives CDR1 MNHEY, CDR2 SMNVEV (reference sequence). The V segment lost 4 bases and the J segment 14 bases; nucleotides outside the gene matches: 12. The CDR3 sequence is CASSSGQEVRWTF. The CDR3, as DNA: TGTGCCAGCAGTTCGGGACAGGAAGTGAGATGGACCTTC.

The chain combines TRBV7-9 with TRBJ2-3; 10 nucleotides align to TRBD2. The CDR3 contains 18 residues. The V gene end was trimmed by 3 bases and the J gene end by 4 bases; junction bases not matched to a gene: 13. The germline V gene encodes CDR1 SEHNR and CDR2 FQNEAQ (reference sequence). The CDR3 DNA sequence: TGTGCCAGCAGCTTTTTCGAAAGCCGACTAGCGGGCCCAGATACGCAGTATTTT. This gives the protein CASSFFESRLAGPDTQYF.

The chain links TRBV15 to TRBJ2-5; 7 bases are a match to TRBD2. Trimming at V came to 1 base and at J to 10 bases, leaving 15 bases not matched to a gene. The CDR3 has 16 residues. Germline-derived CDR1 and CDR2 are LNHNV and YYDKDF (reference sequence). CDR3 protein: CATSRAGGSGPGDQYF. CDR3 nucleotide sequence: TGTGCCACCAGCAGAGCGGGTGGTAGCGGGCCGGGGGACCAGTACTTC.

The V call is TRBV30, the J call TRBJ2-5, with a tentative D call TRBD1 (6 bases). The CDR3 length is 15 residues. From germline, CDR1 is GTSNPN and CDR2 SVGIG (reference sequence). The V and J ends lost 8 bases and 1 base respectively, with 20 bases between them. CDR3 protein: CARGTTGNIQETQYF. The CDR3 nucleotides are TGTGCCAGAGGAACCACAGGGAATATCCAAGAGACCCAGTACTTC. The whole variable domain, filled in from reference TRBV30 and TRBJ2-5, reads SQTIHQWPATLVQPVGSPLSLECTVEGTSNPNLYWYRQAAGRGLQLLFYSVGIGQISSEVPQNLSASRPQDRQFILSSKKLLLSDSGFYLCARGTTGNIQETQYFGPGTRLLVL.

The rearrangement links TRBV12-3 or TRBV12-4 to TRBJ1-1; D is ambiguous. V was trimmed by 7 bases and J by 7 bases, leaving 10 bases between them. This CDR3 is built from 11 residues. CDR3 coding DNA: TGTGCCAGCACCAGGACGGATGAAGCTTTCTTT. It specifies CASTRTDEAFF.

This clone was seen just once. The genes are TRBV28 and TRBJ2-1; no firm D call. Germline CDR1 reads MDHEN; CDR2 reads SYDVKM. Trimming stripped 3 bases from V and 4 bases from J, with 10 bases between. The CDR3 is 14 amino acids. CDR3 amino acids: CASSFPDGYNEQFF. CDR3 bases: TGTGCCAGCAGTTTCCCGGACGGATACAATGAGCAGTTCTTC.

The chain is built from TRBV28 and TRBJ2-5; D may correspond to TRBD1 or TRBD2 (7 bases each). V gave up 4 bases and J gave up 5 bases, with 20 bases separating them. The CDR3 runs 16 residues. Per germline, CDR1 MDHEN and CDR2 SYDVKM. The CDR3 here is CASSSGGGGHRETQYF. The CDR3 DNA is TGTGCCAGCAGTTCAGGGGGGGGAGGGCACAGGGAGACCCAGTACTTC.

The chain employs TRBV4-2 and TRBJ2-3, with 10 positions matching TRBD2. The CDR3 loop spans 16 amino acids. Germline CDR1 and CDR2: LGHNA and YNFKEQ. V shed 0 bases and J 5 bases; nucleotides not matched to a gene: 5. This CDR3 is CASSQETAGGRDTQYF. In nucleotides, the CDR3 is TGTGCCAGCAGCCAAGAAACAGCGGGGGGGCGAGATACGCAGTATTTT.

The chain employs TRBV7-9 and TRBJ1-1; D possibly corresponds to TRBD1 (5 bases). V was pared by 2 bases and J by 3 bases, with 10 bases between. CDR1 is SEHNR, CDR2 FQNEAQ, per germline (reference sequence). The CDR3 has 14 residues. CDR3: CASSLPPGDTEAFF. CDR3 nucleotide sequence: TGTGCCAGCAGCTTACCACCGGGGGACACTGAAGCTTTCTTT.

Only one count was recorded for this clone. The chain employs TRBV7-6 and TRBJ1-2; maybe TRBD1 (5 bases). CDR1 and CDR2 (germline): SGHVS, FNYEAQ. The length of the CDR3 is 14 residues. Trimming cost V 1 base and J 2 bases, with 8 bases left between them. CDR3 in amino acids: CASSLDGGNYGYTF. CDR3 DNA: TGTGCCAGCAGCTTAGATGGGGGGAACTATGGCTACACCTTC.

The chain combines TRBV28 with TRBJ1-5; D not resolved. The CDR3 is 12 amino acids. The germline V gene encodes CDR1 MDHEN and CDR2 SYDVKM. With 6 bases removed from V and 5 bases from J, the gap between germline ends came to 8 bases. CDR3 DNA sequence: TGTGCCAGCAGCCCTCTCCATCAGCCCCAGCATTTT. It codes for CASSPLHQPQHF. Together with reference TRBV28 and TRBJ1-5, the CDR3 gives the full variable domain: DVKVTQSSRYLVKRTGEKVFLECVQDMDHENMFWYRQDPGLGLRLIYFSYDVKMKEKGDIPEGYSVSREKKERFSLILESASTNQTSMYLCASSPLHQPQHFGDGTRLSIL.

The V gene is TRBV25-1, the J gene TRBJ1-3, with no clear D. CDR1 and CDR2 from the germline V gene are MGHDK and SYGVNS. The V end was cut by 10 bases, the J end by 0 bases, with 13 bases between. The CDR3 extends over 14 amino acids. The CDR3 loop reads CATTLSFSGNTIYF. DNA of the CDR3: TGTGCCACCACCCTGTCCTTCTCTGGAAACACCATATATTTT.

This rearrangement joins TRBV7-3 to TRBJ2-2, with D possibly matching TRBD2 (6 bases). This CDR3 spans 15 amino acids. Between the trimmed V and J ends, which lost 3 bases and 7 bases, there was a span of 15 bases. Germline V gene sequence: CDR1 SGHTA, CDR2 FQGTGA. In DNA, the CDR3 is TGTGCCAGCAGCTTCACCGGGGACTTAGGCGGGGAGCTGTTTTTT. Amino acids: CASSFTGDLGGELFF.

The chain combines TRBV4-1 with TRBJ2-7, with 11 bases identical to TRBD2. This CDR3 is built from 18 residues. Trimming cost V 0 bases and J 6 bases; bases outside gene matches: 13. The germline CDR1 and CDR2 sequences are MGHRA and YSYEKL. CDR3 protein: CASSQDLETSGTPGEQYF. The CDR3 DNA reads TGCGCCAGCAGCCAAGATCTTGAGACTAGCGGGACCCCAGGCGAGCAGTACTTC.